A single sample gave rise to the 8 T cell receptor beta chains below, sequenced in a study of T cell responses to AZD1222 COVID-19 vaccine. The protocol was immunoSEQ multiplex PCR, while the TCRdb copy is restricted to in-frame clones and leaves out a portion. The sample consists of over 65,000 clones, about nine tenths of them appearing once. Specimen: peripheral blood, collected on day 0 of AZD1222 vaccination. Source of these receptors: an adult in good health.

DNA of the CDR3: TGTGCCAGTAGTATTGATCCGGTCTTGAACACTGAAGCTTTCTTT. Translating gives CASSIDPVLNTEAFF. This chain links TRBV19 with TRBJ1-1; D is unresolved. Trimming left V 3 bases short and J 0 bases short, with 11 bases between. The CDR3 is 15 amino acids. The V gene's germline CDR1 is LNHDA and CDR2 SQIVND (reference sequence).

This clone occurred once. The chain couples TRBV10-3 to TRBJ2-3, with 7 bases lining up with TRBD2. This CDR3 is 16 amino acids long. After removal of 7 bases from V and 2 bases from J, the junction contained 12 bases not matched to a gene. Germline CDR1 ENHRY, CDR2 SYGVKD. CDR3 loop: CAIKASGPYNTDTQYF. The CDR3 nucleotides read TGTGCCATCAAGGCTAGCGGTCCCTATAACACAGATACGCAGTATTTT.

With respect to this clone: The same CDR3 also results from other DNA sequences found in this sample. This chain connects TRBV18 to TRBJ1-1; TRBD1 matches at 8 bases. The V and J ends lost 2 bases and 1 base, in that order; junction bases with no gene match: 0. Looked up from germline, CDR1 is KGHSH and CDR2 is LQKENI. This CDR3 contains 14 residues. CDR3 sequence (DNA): TGTGCCAGCTCACCAGGGACAGGGAACACTGAAGCTTTCTTT. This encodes CASSPGTGNTEAFF. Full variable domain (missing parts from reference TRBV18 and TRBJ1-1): NAGVMQNPRHLVRRRGQEARLRCSPMKGHSHVYWYRQLPEEGLKFMVYLQKENIIDESGMPKERFSAEFPKEGPSILRIQQVVRGDSAAYFCASSPGTGNTEAFFGQGTRLTVV.

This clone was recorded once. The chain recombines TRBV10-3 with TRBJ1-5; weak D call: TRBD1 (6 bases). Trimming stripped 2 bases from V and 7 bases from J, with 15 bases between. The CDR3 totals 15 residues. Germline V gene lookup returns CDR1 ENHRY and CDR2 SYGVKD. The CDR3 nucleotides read TGTGCCATCAGTGAGGTTGGAGGGGGTGAGCAGCCCCAGCATTTT. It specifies CAISEVGGGEQPQHF.

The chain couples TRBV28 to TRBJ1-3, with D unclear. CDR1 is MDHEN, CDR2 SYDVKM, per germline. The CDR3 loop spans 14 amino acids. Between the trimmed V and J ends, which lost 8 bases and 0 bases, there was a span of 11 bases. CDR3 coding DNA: TGTGCCAGCTATTCCAGAAGCTCTGGAAACACCATATATTTT. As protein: CASYSRSSGNTIYF.

Written as DNA, the CDR3 is TGTGCCAGCAGACCACAGGTCGCGGGGCAGTACTTC. Residues: CASRPQVAGQYF. The genes are TRBV28 and TRBJ2-7; D assignment may be TRBD1 or TRBD2 (5 bases each). Germline CDR1 MDHEN, CDR2 SYDVKM. CDR3 size: 12 residues. The germline V and J ends were trimmed by 6 bases and 9 bases, with 15 bases remaining between them.

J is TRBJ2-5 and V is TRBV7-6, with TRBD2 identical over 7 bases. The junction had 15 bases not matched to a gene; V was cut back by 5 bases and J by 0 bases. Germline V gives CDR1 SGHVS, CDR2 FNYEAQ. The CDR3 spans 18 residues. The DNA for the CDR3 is TGTGCCAGCAGCCTGTCGGGGGAGGGACCCTATTACCAAGAGACCCAGTACTTC. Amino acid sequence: CASSLSGEGPYYQETQYF.

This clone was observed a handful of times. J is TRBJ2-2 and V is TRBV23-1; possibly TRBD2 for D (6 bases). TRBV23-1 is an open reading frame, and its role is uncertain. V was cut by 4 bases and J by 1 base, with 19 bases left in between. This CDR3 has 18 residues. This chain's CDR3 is CASSPCNGGKWNTGELFF. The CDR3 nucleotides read TGCGCCAGCAGTCCCTGTAATGGAGGGAAGTGGAACACCGGGGAGCTGTTTTTT.